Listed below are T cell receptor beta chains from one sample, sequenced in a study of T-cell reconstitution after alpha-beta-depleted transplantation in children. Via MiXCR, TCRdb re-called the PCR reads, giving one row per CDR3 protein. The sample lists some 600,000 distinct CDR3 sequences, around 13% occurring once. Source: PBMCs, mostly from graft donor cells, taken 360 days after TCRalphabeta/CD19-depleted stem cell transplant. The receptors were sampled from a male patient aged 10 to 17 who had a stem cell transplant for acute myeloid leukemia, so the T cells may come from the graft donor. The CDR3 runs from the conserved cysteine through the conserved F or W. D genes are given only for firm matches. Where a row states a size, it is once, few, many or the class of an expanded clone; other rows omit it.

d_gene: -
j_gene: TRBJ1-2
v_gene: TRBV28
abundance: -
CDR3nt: TGTGCCAGCAGTTTAATTAGATATGGCTACACCTTC
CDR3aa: CASSLIRYGYTF

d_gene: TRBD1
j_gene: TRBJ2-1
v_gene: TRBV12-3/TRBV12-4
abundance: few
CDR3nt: TGTGCCAGCAGTTCGACAGGGCAAGAGCAGTTCTTC
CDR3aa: CASSSTGQEQFF

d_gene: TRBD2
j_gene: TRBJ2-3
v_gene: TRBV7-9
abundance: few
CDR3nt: TGTGCCAGCACCGTAGCGGGAGCCCCCACAGATACGCAGTATTTT
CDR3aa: CASTVAGAPTDTQYF

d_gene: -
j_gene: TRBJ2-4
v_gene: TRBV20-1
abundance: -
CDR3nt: TGCAGTGCTAACCAGATCGGGGCGAAAAACATTCAGTACTTC
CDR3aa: CSANQIGAKNIQYF

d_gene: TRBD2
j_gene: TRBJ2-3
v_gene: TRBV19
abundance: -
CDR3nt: TGTGCCAGTAGTACCCTAGCGGGAGAGGGCACAGATACGCAGTATTTT
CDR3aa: CASSTLAGEGTDTQYF

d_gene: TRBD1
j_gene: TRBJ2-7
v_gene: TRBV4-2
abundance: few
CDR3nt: TGTGCCAGCAGCACACGGACAGGGGGCTACGAGCAGTACTTC
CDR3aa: CASSTRTGGYEQYF

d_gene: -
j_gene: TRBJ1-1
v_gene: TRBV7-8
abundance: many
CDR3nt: TGTGCCAGCAGCTTAGACAGGGTGAACACTGAAGCTTTCTTT
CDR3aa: CASSLDRVNTEAFF

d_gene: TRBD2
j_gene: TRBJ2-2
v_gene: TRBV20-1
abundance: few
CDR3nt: TGCAGTGCTAGTACACTAGCGGGAGGGCCGGGCACCGGGGAGCTGTTTTTT
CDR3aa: CSASTLAGGPGTGELFF

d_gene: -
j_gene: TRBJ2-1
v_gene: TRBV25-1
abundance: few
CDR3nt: TGTGCCAGCACGGGGGCTCACGAGCAGTTCTTC
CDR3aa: CASTGAHEQFF

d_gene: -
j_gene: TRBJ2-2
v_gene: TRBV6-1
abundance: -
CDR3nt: TGTGCCAGCAGTGAAGCCGGGTCCGGGGAGCTGTTTTTT
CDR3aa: CASSEAGSGELFF

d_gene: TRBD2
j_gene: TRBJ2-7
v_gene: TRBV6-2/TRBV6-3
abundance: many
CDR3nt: TGTGCCAGCAGATTGACTAGCGGGAGCTACGAGCAGTACTTC
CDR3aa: CASRLTSGSYEQYF

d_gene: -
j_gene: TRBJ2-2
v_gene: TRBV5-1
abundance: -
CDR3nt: TGCGCCAGCAGCCCCGATGGACTCAACACCGGGGAGCTGTTTTTT
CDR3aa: CASSPDGLNTGELFF

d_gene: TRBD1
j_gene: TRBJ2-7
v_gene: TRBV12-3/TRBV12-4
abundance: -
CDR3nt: TGTGCCAGCAGCCTTACAGGGGCCAGCTCCTACGAGCAGTACTTC
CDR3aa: CASSLTGASSYEQYF

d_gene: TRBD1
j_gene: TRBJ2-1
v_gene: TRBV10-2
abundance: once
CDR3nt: TGCGCCACGGGACAGTCCTACAATGAGCAGTTCTTC
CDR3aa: CATGQSYNEQFF

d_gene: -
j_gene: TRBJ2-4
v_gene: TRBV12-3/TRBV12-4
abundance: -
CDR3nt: TGTGCCAGCAGTTTGGACCGGGGGCGCGGGGCCAAAAACATTCAGTACTTC
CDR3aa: CASSLDRGRGAKNIQYF

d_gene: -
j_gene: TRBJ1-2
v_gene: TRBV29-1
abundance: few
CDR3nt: TGCAGCGTCGTAGACAGGTCCTATGGCTACACCTTC
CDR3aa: CSVVDRSYGYTF

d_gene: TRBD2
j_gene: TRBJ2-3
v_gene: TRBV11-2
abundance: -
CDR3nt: TGTGCCAGCAGCTTAGTCCGAGCTAGCGGAGCAGATACGCAGTATTTT
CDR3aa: CASSLVRASGADTQYF

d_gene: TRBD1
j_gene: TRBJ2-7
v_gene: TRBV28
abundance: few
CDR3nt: TGTGCCAGCAGTGCCCCCGGGACAGGCTCCTACGAGCAGTACTTC
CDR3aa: CASSAPGTGSYEQYF

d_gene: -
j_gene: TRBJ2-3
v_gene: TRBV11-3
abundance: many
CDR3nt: TGTGCCAGCAGCTTAGATCGAATTAGATCAACGCAGTATTTT
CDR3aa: CASSLDRIRSTQYF

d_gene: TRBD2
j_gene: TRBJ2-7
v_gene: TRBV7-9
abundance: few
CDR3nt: TGTGCCAGCAGCAACAGACCTAGCGGGAGGGGCGAGCAGTACTTC
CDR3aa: CASSNRPSGRGEQYF

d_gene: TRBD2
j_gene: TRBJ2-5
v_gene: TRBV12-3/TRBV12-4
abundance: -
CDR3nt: TGTGCCAGCAGTCTCCGGACTAGCGGGACCTCGGAGACCCAGTACTTC
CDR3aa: CASSLRTSGTSETQYF

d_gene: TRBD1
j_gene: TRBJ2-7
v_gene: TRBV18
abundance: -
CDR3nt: TGTGCCAGCTCAGGACAGGGGCTCTCCTACGAGCAGTACTTC
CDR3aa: CASSGQGLSYEQYF

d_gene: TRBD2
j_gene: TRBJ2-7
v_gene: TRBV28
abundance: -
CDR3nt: TGTGCCAGCAGTTTATCGCTAGCGGGAGGCCACGAGCAGTACTTC
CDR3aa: CASSLSLAGGHEQYF

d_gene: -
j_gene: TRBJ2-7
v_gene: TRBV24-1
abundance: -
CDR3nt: TGTGCCACCAGTGCCGGGACTCACGGGAGTTCCTACGAGCAGTACTTC
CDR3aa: CATSAGTHGSSYEQYF

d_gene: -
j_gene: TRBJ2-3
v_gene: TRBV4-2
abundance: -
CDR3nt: TGTGCCAGCGGCCAAGGGGCCGGAGCGGATACGCAGTATTTT
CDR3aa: CASGQGAGADTQYF

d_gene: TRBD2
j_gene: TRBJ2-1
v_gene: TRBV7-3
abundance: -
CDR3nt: TGTGCCAGCAGCTTAAAAAGTATCGTCGCTAGCGGGAGCACCTGGTACAATGAGCAGTTCTTC
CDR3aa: CASSLKSIVASGSTWYNEQFF

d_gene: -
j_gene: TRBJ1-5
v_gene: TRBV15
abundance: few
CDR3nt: TGTGCCACCAGCAGAGATCCCATCGATCAGCCCCAGCATTTT
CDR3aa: CATSRDPIDQPQHF

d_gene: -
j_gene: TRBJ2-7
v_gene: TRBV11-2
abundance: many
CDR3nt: TGTGCCAGCGGGGAGGCCCCTCCCTACGAGCAGTACTTC
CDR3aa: CASGEAPPYEQYF

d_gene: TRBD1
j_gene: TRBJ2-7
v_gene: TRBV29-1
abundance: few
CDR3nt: TGCAGCGTTGGGGGGGGACAGGGTCGATTTCGTGTCTACGAGCAGTACTTC
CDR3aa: CSVGGGQGRFRVYEQYF

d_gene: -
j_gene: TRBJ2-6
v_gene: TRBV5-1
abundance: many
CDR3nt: TGCGCCAGCAGCTTGGGGGGATCTGGGGCCAACGTCCTGACTTTC
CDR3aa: CASSLGGSGANVLTF

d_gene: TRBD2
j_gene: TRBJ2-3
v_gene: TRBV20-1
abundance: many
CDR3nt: TGCAGTGCCGGGGAAGCGGGACCTCTCACAGATACGCAGTATTTT
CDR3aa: CSAGEAGPLTDTQYF

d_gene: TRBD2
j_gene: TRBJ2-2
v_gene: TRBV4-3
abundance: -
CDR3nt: TGCGCCAGCACCTTCTCTAGCGGCCTTTTACCCGGGGAGCTGTTTTTT
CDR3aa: CASTFSSGLLPGELFF

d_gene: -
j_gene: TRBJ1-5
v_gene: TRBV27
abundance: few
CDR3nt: TGTGCCAGCAGTCCCTATACAGGTTATAGCAATCAGCCCCAGCATTTT
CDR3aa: CASSPYTGYSNQPQHF

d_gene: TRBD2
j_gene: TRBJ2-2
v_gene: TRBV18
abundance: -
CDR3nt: TGTGCCAGCTCATCGGGGACTAGATCCGGGGAGCTGTTTTTT
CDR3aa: CASSSGTRSGELFF

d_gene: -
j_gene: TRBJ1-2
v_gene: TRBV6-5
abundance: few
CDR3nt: TGTGCCAGCAGTTACTCGACAGCCTATGGCTACACCTTC
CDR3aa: CASSYSTAYGYTF

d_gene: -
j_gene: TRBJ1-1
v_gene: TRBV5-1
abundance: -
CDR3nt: TGCGCCAGCAGCTTGATAAAGGGGACTGAAGCTTTCTTT
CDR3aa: CASSLIKGTEAFF

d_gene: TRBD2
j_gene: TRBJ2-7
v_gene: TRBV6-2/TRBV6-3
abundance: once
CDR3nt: TGTGCCGGCACCCTAGCGGGAGTAATCTACGAGCAGTACTTC
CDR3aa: CAGTLAGVIYEQYF

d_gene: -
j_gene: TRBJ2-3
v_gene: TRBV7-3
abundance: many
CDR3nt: TGTGCCAGCAGCCTGGGGCCTAACTGGGGTACGCAGTATTTT
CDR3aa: CASSLGPNWGTQYF

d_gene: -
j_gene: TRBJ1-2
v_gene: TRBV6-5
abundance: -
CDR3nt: TGTGCCACCGGGGTGAACTATGGCTACACCTTC
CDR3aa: CATGVNYGYTF

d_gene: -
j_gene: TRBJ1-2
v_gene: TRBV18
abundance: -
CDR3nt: TGTGCCAGCTCACGCCTCAACCAAGGCGGCACCTTC
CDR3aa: CASSRLNQGGTF

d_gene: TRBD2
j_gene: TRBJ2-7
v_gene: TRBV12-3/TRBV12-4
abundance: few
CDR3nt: TGTGCCAGCACTGAGCGGGGTCCCCTCTACGAGCAGTACTTC
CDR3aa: CASTERGPLYEQYF

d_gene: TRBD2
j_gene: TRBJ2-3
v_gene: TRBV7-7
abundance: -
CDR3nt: TGTGCTAGCAGCTCGGGACTAGCGGGGGATACAGATACGCAGTATTTT
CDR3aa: CASSSGLAGDTDTQYF

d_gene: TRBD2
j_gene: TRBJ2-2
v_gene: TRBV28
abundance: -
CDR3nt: TGTGCCAGCAGTCCGACTAGCGGACCCACGGCCGGGGAGCTGTTTTTT
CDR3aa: CASSPTSGPTAGELFF